One and the same sample provided the 5 T cell receptor beta chains below, sequenced in a study of identical twins. TCRdb independently ran MiXCR on the 5' RACE reads; one entry per CDR3 protein. Of some 900,000 distinct CDR3 sequences in the sample, about 12% were seen once. Separately, the same data were catalogued under a study of yellow fever vaccine responses in identical twins.

Sequencing was performed on PBMCs. The receptor set was obtained from a woman aged 18-30 years in good health.

The V and J genes are TRBV4-1 and TRBJ2-1; TRBD2 is a possible D gene (6 bases). Germline V gene sequence: CDR1 MGHRA, CDR2 YSYEKL. V dropped 2 bases and J dropped 8 bases, with 19 bases sitting between them. This CDR3 has 16 amino acids. The CDR3 sequence: CASSQPTSRNAYEQFF. CDR3 bases: TGCGCCAGCAGCCAACCTACTAGCAGAAATGCATATGAGCAGTTCTTC.

The table lists this clonotype with many counts. V is TRBV14 and J is TRBJ2-2, with TRBD2 as a possible D gene (6 bases). Deletions cut 4 bases from V and 0 bases from J, with 15 bases between. The CDR3 sequence is 17 residues long. Germline CDR1 SGHDN, CDR2 FVKESK. The CDR3 sequence is CASSRVEGEANTGELFF. CDR3 nucleotides: TGTGCCAGCAGCCGAGTAGAAGGGGAGGCGAACACCGGGGAGCTGTTTTTT.

This clonotype turned up a few times. V is TRBV3-1 and J is TRBJ1-1; D is unclear. V gave up 0 bases and J gave up 10 bases, with 12 bases separating them. Per the germline V gene, CDR1 is LGHDT and CDR2 is YNNKEL (reference sequence). The CDR3 consists of 13 residues. The CDR3 sequence: CASSQEYTLGAFF. The CDR3 DNA follows: TGTGCCAGCAGCCAAGAATACACCTTAGGAGCTTTCTTT.

This clonotype was recorded at least ten times. This chain joins TRBV15 and TRBJ2-2, with D perhaps TRBD1 (6 bases). Germline V gives CDR1 LNHNV, CDR2 YYDKDF (reference sequence). The CDR3 has 16 residues. V was trimmed by 2 bases and J by 3 bases, leaving 13 bases between them. As DNA, the CDR3 is TGTGCCACCAGCAGACTAACGACAGGTTACACCGGGGAGCTGTTTTTT. Translating gives CATSRLTTGYTGELFF.

This clonotype was counted many times. The chain recombines TRBV4-1 with TRBJ2-3; 9 nucleotides line up with TRBD1. The germline V gene encodes CDR1 MGHRA and CDR2 YSYEKL. The J segment lost 3 bases and the V segment lost 0 bases, leaving 4 bases of the junction unmatched. The length of the CDR3 is 16 residues. This chain's CDR3 is CASSQEGTGTTDTQYF. Here the CDR3 DNA reads TGCGCCAGCAGCCAAGAAGGGACAGGGACGACAGATACGCAGTATTTT.